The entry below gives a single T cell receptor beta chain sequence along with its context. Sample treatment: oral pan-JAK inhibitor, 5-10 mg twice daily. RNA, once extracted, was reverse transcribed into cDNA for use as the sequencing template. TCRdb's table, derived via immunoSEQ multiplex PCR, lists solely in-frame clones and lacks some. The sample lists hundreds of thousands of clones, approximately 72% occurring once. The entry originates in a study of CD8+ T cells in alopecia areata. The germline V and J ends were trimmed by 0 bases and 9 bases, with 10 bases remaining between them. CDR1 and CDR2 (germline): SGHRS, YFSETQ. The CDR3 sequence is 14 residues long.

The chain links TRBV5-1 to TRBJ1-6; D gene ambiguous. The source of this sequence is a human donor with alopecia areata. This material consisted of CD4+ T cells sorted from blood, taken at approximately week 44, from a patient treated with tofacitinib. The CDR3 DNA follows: TGCGCCAGCAGCTTGGGACAAGGACTTTCACCCCTCCACTTT. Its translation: CASSLGQGLSPLHF.